These T cell receptor beta chains were read from a single sample in a study of shared clonotypes between healthy human individuals. This table comes from immunoSEQ multiplex PCR, and its TCRdb copy is limited to in-frame clones, with some not included. The sample shows about 2.4 million clones, 80% to 95% of them seen only once. The sequenced sample was naive CD4+ T cells from PBMCs. These receptors all come from a man between 18 and 35 years old in good health. Some clones in this sample may be carry-over from other donors' samples. Each CDR3 is given with its conserved first and last residue. Each record gives: clone size, V gene, J gene, D gene, CDR3 protein, CDR3 DNA. A D gene is named only where the DNA matches it firmly. Expanded clones are given a class, and other clones once, few, many or no size at all.

-,TRBV5-1,TRBJ1-2,-,CASSLASREWGGYTF,TGCGCCAGCAGCTTGGCCTCCAGGGAGTGGGGCGGCTACACCTTC
-,TRBV6-1,TRBJ1-1,-,CASNPQGGRTEAFF,TGTGCCAGCAACCCGCAAGGGGGGCGGACTGAAGCTTTCTTT
-,TRBV9,TRBJ1-1,-,CASSVSSQSEAFF,TGTGCCAGCAGCGTAAGTTCACAGTCTGAAGCTTTCTTT
-,TRBV7-9,TRBJ1-6,TRBD1,CASRYGTGGNSPLHF,TGTGCCAGCAGATACGGGACAGGGGGTAATTCACCCCTCCACTTT
-,TRBV2,TRBJ1-1,-,CASSVTPVGTEAFF,TGTGCCAGCAGTGTGACGCCGGTTGGCACTGAAGCTTTCTTT
-,TRBV9,TRBJ2-5,-,CASGRGRGETQYF,TGTGCCAGCGGTCGGGGGCGCGGGGAGACCCAGTACTTC
-,TRBV9,TRBJ1-5,TRBD1,CASSEGADQPQHF,TGTGCCAGCAGCGAGGGGGCAGATCAGCCCCAGCATTTT
-,TRBV11-2,TRBJ2-5,TRBD1,CASSYRRRTGERETQYF,TGTGCCAGCAGCTATCGCCGTAGGACAGGGGAGAGGGAGACCCAGTACTTC
once,TRBV15,TRBJ1-3,TRBD1,CATRTGGGSGNTIYF,TGTGCCACACGGACAGGGGGAGGTTCTGGAAACACCATATATTTT
-,TRBV7-3,TRBJ2-7,TRBD2,CASSQTGTSGAYEQYF,TGTGCCAGCAGCCAGACCGGGACTAGCGGGGCCTACGAGCAGTACTTC
-,TRBV28,TRBJ1-3,-,CASSSGQSSGNTIYF,TGTGCCAGCAGCTCTGGACAGAGCTCTGGAAACACCATATATTTT
once,TRBV7-9,TRBJ1-1,TRBD1,CASSLAPGTGRAEAFF,TGTGCCAGCAGCTTAGCGCCTGGGACAGGGAGGGCTGAAGCTTTCTTT
-,TRBV30,TRBJ1-1,-,CAWTAGLNTEAFF,TGTGCCTGGACGGCGGGGTTGAACACTGAAGCTTTCTTT
-,TRBV6-5,TRBJ2-5,-,CASSYYQGTGETQYF,TGTGCCAGCAGTTATTACCAGGGGACTGGCGAGACCCAGTACTTC
-,TRBV27,TRBJ2-7,-,CASSLSSSRSYEQYF,TGTGCCAGCAGTTTATCCTCCAGCCGCTCCTACGAGCAGTACTTC
-,TRBV5-5,TRBJ2-5,TRBD2,CASSFGAGIPKQETQYF,TGTGCCAGCAGCTTCGGAGCGGGAATTCCGAAACAAGAGACCCAGTACTTC
-,TRBV28,TRBJ2-7,TRBD2,CASSLQTSGSYEQYF,TGTGCCAGCAGTCTTCAGACTAGCGGGAGTTACGAGCAGTACTTC
-,TRBV28,TRBJ2-7,-,CASLANYEQYF,TGTGCCAGCCTAGCGAACTACGAGCAGTACTTC
once,TRBV10-3,TRBJ2-1,TRBD2,CAIRGGLAVGGSSYNEQFF,TGTGCCATCAGGGGGGGACTAGCGGTTGGAGGCAGCTCCTACAATGAGCAGTTCTTC
-,TRBV4-2,TRBJ2-2,-,CASSQVSGGAGELFF,TGTGCCAGCAGCCAAGTGTCAGGGGGGGCCGGGGAGCTGTTTTTT
-,TRBV11-3,TRBJ1-1,TRBD1,CASSLGGDSTEAFF,TGTGCCAGCAGCTTAGGTGGGGACAGCACTGAAGCTTTCTTT
-,TRBV5-1,TRBJ1-4,-,CASSLRTTANEKLFF,TGCGCCAGCAGCTTGCGGACTACTGCTAATGAAAAACTGTTTTTT
-,TRBV27,TRBJ1-2,-,CASSLRRTYGYTF,TGTGCCAGCAGTTTACGTAGGACCTATGGCTACACCTTC
once,TRBV27,TRBJ2-7,-,CASSISDGYGEQYF,TGTGCCAGCAGTATTTCAGATGGCTACGGGGAGCAGTACTTC
-,TRBV28,TRBJ2-1,TRBD2,CASSLWVAGLGQFF,TGTGCCAGCAGTTTATGGGTAGCGGGATTGGGGCAGTTCTTC
-,TRBV19,TRBJ2-7,TRBD2,CASSKGLARDEQYF,TGTGCCAGTAGTAAGGGACTAGCGAGGGACGAGCAGTACTTC
-,TRBV5-4,TRBJ2-3,-,CASRNRAGDTQYF,TGTGCCAGCAGAAACAGGGCCGGGGATACGCAGTATTTT
-,TRBV9,TRBJ1-6,-,CASSVAQRGSPLHF,TGTGCCAGCAGCGTAGCCCAAAGGGGTTCACCCCTCCACTTT
few,TRBV10-2,TRBJ1-1,-,CASSDVAENTEAFF,TGCGCCAGCAGTGATGTGGCAGAGAACACTGAAGCTTTCTTT
-,TRBV6-1,TRBJ1-2,TRBD1,CASSVRDRGLRGYTF,TGTGCCAGCAGTGTCCGGGACAGGGGGCTTCGGGGCTACACCTTC
-,TRBV5-1,TRBJ2-5,-,CASSLGQTNQETQYF,TGCGCCAGCAGCTTGGGACAGACAAACCAAGAGACCCAGTACTTC
-,TRBV28,TRBJ1-2,-,CASSLAGRLTRVDGYTF,TGTGCCAGCAGTTTAGCAGGACGATTGACAAGGGTGGATGGCTACACCTTC
-,TRBV28,TRBJ2-7,-,CASSPTGTTYEQYF,TGTGCCAGCAGTCCGACCGGGACAACCTACGAGCAGTACTTC
-,TRBV27,TRBJ2-2,-,CASSKGITGELFF,TGTGCCAGCAGTAAGGGAATCACCGGGGAGCTGTTTTTT
-,TRBV28,TRBJ2-7,-,CASHTPGRPYEQYF,TGTGCCAGCCATACCCCGGGCCGGCCCTACGAGCAGTACTTC
-,TRBV7-2,TRBJ1-4,-,CASTQGRNEKLFF,TGTGCCAGCACCCAGGGGCGGAATGAAAAACTGTTTTTT
-,TRBV4-2,TRBJ2-7,TRBD2,CASSHPSGESEQYF,TGTGCCAGCAGCCATCCTAGCGGGGAGAGCGAGCAGTACTTC
-,TRBV13,TRBJ2-5,-,CASSFGGRKETQYF,TGTGCCAGCAGCTTCGGGGGGCGGAAAGAGACCCAGTACTTC
-,TRBV5-1,TRBJ2-5,-,CASSPEWGETQYF,TGCGCCAGCAGCCCGGAGTGGGGAGAGACCCAGTACTTC
-,TRBV20-1,TRBJ2-1,-,CSARDPGIHFF,TGCAGTGCTAGAGATCCCGGGATACATTTCTTC
-,TRBV15,TRBJ1-5,-,CATSRGGWGGGNQPQHF,TGTGCCACCAGCAGAGGGGGGTGGGGAGGTGGCAATCAGCCCCAGCATTTT
many,TRBV7-8,TRBJ2-3,-,CASSLEASTDTQYF,TGTGCCAGCAGCTTAGAAGCAAGCACAGATACGCAGTATTTT
-,TRBV6-1,TRBJ2-2,TRBD2,CASSELAGITGELFF,TGTGCCAGCAGTGAACTAGCGGGAATCACCGGGGAGCTGTTTTTT
-,TRBV28,TRBJ2-1,-,CASSFQGGGGFNEQFF,TGTGCCAGCAGTTTCCAAGGGGGAGGAGGGTTCAATGAGCAGTTCTTC
-,TRBV7-8,TRBJ2-7,-,CASSFRQVADEQYF,TGTGCCAGCAGCTTTCGACAGGTTGCCGACGAGCAGTACTTC